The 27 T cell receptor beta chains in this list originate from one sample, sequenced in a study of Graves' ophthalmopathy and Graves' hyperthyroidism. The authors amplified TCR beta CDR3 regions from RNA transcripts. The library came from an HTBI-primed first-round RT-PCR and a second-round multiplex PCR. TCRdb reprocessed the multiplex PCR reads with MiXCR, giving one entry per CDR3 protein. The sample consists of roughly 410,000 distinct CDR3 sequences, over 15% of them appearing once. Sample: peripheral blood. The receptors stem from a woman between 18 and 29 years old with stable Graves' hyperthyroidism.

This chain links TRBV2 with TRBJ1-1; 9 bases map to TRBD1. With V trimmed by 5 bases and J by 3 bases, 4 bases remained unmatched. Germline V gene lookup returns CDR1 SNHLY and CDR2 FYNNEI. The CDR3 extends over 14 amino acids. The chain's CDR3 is CASSLRTGDTEAFF. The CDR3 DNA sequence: TGTGCCAGCAGTCTTCGGACAGGGGACACTGAAGCTTTCTTT. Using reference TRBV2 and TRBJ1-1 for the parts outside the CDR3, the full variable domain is EPEVTQTPSHQVTQMGQEVILRCVPISNHLYFYWYRQILGQKVEFLVSFYNNEISEKSEIFDDQFSVERPDGSNFTLKIRSTKLEDSAMYFCASSLRTGDTEAFFGQGTRLTVV.

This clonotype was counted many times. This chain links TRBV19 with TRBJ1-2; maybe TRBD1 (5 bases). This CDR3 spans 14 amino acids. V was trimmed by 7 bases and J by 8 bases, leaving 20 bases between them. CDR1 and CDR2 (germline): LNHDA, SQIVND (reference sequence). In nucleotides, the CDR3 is TGTGCCAGTACCGGGGCAGGAGGGCGTCGGGGCTACACCTTC. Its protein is CASTGAGGRRGYTF.

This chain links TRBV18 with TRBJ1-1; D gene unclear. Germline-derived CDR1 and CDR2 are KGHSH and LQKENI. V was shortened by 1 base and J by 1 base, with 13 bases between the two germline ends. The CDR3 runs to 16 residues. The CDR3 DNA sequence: TGTGCCAGCTCACCACGGGCGACCTTGGAGAACACTGAAGCTTTCTTT. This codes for CASSPRATLENTEAFF.

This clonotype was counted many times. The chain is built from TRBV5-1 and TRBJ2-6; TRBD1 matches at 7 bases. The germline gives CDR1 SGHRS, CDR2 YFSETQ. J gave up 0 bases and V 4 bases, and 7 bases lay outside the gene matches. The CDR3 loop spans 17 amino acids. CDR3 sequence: CASSRGTASSGANVLTF. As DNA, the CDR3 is TGCGCCAGCAGCAGAGGGACAGCCAGCTCTGGGGCCAACGTCCTGACTTTC.

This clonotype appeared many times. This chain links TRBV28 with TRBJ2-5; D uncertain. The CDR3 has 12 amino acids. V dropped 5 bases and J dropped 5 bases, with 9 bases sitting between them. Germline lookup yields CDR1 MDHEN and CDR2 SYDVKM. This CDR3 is CASSAQLETQYF. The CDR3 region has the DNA TGTGCCAGCAGTGCTCAACTGGAGACCCAGTACTTC.

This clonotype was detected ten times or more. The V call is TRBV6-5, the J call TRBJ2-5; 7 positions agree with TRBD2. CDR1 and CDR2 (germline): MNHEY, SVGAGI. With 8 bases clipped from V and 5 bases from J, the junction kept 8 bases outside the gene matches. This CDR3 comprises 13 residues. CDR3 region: CASFLRGWETQYF. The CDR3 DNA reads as TGTGCCAGCTTTCTGCGGGGGTGGGAGACCCAGTACTTC.

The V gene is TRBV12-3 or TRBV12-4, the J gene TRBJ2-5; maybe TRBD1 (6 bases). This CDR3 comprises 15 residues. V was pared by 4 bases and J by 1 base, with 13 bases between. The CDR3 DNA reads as TGTGCCAGCAGTTCTGGGACAACGCGCCAAGAGACCCAGTACTTC. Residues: CASSSGTTRQETQYF.

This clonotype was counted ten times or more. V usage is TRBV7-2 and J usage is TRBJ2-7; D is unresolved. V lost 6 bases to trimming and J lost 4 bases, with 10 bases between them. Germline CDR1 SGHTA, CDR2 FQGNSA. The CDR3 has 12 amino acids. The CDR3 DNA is TGTGCCAGCAGTCGATACGGGTACGAGCAGTACTTC. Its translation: CASSRYGYEQYF. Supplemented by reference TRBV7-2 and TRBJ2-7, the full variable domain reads GAGVSQSPSNKVTEKGKDVELRCDPISGHTALYWYRQSLGQGLEFLIYFQGNSAPDKSGLPSDRFSAERTGGSVSTLTIQRTQQEDSAVYLCASSRYGYEQYFGPGTRLTVT.

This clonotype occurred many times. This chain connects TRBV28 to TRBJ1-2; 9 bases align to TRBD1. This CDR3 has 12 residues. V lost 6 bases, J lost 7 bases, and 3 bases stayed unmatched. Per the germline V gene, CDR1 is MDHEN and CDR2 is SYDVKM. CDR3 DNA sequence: TGTGCCAGCAGGGACAGGGGCTTTGGCTACACCTTC. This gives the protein CASRDRGFGYTF.

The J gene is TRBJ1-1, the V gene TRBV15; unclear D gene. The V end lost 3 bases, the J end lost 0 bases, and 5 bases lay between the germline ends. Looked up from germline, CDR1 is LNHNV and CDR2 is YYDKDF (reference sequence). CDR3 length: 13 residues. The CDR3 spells CATSSNLNTEAFF. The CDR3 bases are TGTGCCACCAGCAGTAACCTGAACACTGAAGCTTTCTTT.

The chain's CDR3 is CASSEIQGYYGYTF. The CDR3 nucleotides are TGTGCCAGCAGTGAAATACAGGGGTACTATGGCTACACCTTC. V and J are TRBV6-1 and TRBJ1-2, with 7 bases fitting TRBD1. V was pared by 2 bases and J by 3 bases, with 3 bases of the junction left unmatched. CDR1 is MNHNS and CDR2 is SASEGT in the germline V gene. The CDR3 length is 14 residues.

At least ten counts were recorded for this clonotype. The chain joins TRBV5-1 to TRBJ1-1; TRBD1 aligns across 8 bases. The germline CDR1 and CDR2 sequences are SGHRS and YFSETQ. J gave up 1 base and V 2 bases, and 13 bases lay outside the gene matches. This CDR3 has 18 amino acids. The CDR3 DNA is TGCGCCAGCAGCTTCTCAAGGACAGGGCGTGCACAGAACACTGAAGCTTTCTTT. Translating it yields CASSFSRTGRAQNTEAFF. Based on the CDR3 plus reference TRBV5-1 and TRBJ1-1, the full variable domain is KAGVTQTPRYLIKTRGQQVTLSCSPISGHRSVSWYQQTPGQGLQFLFEYFSETQRNKGNFPGRFSGRQFSNSRSEMNVSTLELGDSALYLCASSFSRTGRAQNTEAFFGQGTRLTVV.

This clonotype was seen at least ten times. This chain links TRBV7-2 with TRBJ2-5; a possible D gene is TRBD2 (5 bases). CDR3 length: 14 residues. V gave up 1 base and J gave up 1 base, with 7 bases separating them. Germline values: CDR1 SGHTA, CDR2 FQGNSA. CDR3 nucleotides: TGTGCCAGCAGCTTAGAGGACTTCCAAGAGACCCAGTACTTC. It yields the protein CASSLEDFQETQYF.

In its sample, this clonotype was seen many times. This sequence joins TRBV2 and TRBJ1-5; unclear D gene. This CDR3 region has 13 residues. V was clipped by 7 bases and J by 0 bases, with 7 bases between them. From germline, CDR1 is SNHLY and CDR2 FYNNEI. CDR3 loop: CASTENSNQPQHF. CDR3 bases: TGTGCCAGCACCGAGAATAGCAATCAGCCCCAGCATTTT.

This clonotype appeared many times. The CDR3 DNA reads TGTGCCAGCAGTTTAGCACTCTATGGCTACACCTTC. Protein product: CASSLALYGYTF. J is TRBJ1-2 and V is TRBV12-3 or TRBV12-4, with D unclear. Trimming removed 0 bases from V and 4 bases from J, with 3 bases in between. The CDR3 has 12 amino acids.

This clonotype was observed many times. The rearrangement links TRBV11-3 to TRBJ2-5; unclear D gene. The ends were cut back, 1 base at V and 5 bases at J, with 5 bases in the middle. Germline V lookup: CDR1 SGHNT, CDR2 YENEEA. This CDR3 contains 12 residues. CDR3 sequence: CASSLAAETQYF. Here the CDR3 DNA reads TGTGCCAGCAGCTTAGCCGCGGAGACCCAGTACTTC.

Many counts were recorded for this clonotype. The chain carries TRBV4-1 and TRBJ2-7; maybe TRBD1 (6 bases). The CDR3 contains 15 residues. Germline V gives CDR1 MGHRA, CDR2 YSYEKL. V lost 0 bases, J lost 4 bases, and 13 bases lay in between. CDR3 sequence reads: CASSQETGDGYEQYF. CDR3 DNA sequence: TGCGCCAGCAGCCAAGAGACAGGAGACGGTTACGAGCAGTACTTC.

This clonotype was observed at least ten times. Written as DNA, the CDR3 is TGTGCCACCAGTGATTTGAAGGGGTTTCCTAACTATGGCTACACCTTC. The encoded protein is CATSDLKGFPNYGYTF. The chain couples TRBV24-1 to TRBJ1-2, with a tentative D call TRBD1 (5 bases). This CDR3 comprises 16 residues. The germline V gene has CDR1 KGHDR and CDR2 SFDVKD. The V gene lost 0 bases and the J gene lost 0 bases, with 10 bases spanning the gap.

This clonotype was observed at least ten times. In DNA, the CDR3 is TGTGCCAGCCAGTGGGCCGGGAATCAGCCCCAGCATTTT. Translated: CASQWAGNQPQHF. V gene TRBV19 combines with J gene TRBJ1-5; D is uncertain. The V and J ends lost 9 bases and 4 bases respectively, with 13 bases between them. The CDR3 sequence is 13 residues long. CDR1 is LNHDA, CDR2 SQIVND, per germline (reference sequence).

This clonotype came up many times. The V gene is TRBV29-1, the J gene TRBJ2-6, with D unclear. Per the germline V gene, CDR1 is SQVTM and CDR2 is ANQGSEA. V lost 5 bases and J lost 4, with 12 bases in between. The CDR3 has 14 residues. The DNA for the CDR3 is TGCAGCGTTAGAGACATAGGGGGGGCCAACGTCCTGACTTTC. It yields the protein CSVRDIGGANVLTF.

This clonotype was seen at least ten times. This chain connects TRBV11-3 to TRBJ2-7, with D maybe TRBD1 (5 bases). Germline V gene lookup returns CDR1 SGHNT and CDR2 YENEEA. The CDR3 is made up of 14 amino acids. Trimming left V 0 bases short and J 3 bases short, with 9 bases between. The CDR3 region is CASSLEGRVYEQYF. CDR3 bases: TGTGCCAGCAGCTTAGAGGGCAGGGTCTACGAGCAGTACTTC.

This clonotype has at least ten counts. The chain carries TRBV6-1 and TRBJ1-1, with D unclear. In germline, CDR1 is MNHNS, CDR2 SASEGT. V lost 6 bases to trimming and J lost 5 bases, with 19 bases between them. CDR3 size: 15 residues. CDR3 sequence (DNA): TGTGCCAGCAGATTTGAAGCGGAGGTATCGACTGAAGCTTTCTTT. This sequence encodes CASRFEAEVSTEAFF.

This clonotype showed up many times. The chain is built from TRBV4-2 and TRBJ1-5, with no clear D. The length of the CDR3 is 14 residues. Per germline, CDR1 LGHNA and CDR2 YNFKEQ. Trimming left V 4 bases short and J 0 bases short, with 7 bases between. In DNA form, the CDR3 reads TGTGCCAGCAGCCGTGAAATTAGCAATCAGCCCCAGCATTTT. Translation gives CASSREISNQPQHF.

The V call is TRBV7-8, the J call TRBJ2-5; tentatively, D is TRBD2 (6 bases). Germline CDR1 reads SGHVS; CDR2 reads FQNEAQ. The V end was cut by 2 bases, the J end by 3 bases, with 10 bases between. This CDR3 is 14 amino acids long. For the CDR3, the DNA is TGTGCCAGCAGCTTAAGGTGGGAGGAAGAGACCCAGTACTTC. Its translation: CASSLRWEEETQYF.

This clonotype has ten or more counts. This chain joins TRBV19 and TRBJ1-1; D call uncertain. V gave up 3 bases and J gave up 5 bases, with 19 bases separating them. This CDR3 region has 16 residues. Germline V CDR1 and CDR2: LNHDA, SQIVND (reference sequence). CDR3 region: CASSILTASMGTEAFF. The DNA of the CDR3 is TGTGCCAGTAGTATCCTCACAGCGTCTATGGGGACTGAAGCTTTCTTT.

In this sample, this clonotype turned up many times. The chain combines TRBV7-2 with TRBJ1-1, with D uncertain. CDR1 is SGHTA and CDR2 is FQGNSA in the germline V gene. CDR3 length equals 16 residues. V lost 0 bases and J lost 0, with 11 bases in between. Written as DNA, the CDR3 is TGTGCCAGCAGCTTAGCGGTTTTAGGGTTGAACACTGAAGCTTTCTTT. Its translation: CASSLAVLGLNTEAFF.

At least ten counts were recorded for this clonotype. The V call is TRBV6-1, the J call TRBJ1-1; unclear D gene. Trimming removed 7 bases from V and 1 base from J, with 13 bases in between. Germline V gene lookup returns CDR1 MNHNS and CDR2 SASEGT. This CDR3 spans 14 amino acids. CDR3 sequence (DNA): TGTGCCAGCACCTCGTTCGAAGGGAACACTGAAGCTTTCTTT. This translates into CASTSFEGNTEAFF.